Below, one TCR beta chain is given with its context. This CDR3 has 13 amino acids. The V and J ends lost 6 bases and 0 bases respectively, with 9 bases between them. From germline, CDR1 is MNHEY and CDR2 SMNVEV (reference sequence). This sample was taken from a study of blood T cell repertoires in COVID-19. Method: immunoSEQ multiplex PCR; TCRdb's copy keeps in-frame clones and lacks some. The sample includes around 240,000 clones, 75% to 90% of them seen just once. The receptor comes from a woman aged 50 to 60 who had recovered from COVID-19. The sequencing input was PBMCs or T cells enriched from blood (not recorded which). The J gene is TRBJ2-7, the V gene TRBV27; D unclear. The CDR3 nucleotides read TGTGCCAGCAGCACAGATTTCTCCTACGAGCAGTACTTC. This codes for CASSTDFSYEQYF.